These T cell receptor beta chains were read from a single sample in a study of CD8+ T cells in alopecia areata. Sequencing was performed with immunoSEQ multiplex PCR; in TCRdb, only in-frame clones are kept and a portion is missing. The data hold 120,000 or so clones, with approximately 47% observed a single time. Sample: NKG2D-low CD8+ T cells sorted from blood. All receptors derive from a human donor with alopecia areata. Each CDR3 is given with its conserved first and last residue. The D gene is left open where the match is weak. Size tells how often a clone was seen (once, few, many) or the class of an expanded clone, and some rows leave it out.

cdr3_nt: TGTGCCAGCAGTTCCCATATTCAGCAGACCCAGTACTTC
cdr3_aa: CASSSHIQQTQYF
clone_size: NA
d_call: NA
j_call: TRBJ2-5
v_call: TRBV27

cdr3_nt: TGTGCCAGCAGTTTATCGGGGTACGGCGACACCGGGGAGCTGTTTTTT
cdr3_aa: CASSLSGYGDTGELFF
clone_size: NA
d_call: NA
j_call: TRBJ2-2
v_call: TRBV27

cdr3_nt: TGTGCCAGCAGTTTGAATGGGGGCGGGGGGCTCGATACGCAGTATTTT
cdr3_aa: CASSLNGGGGLDTQYF
clone_size: NA
d_call: TRBD2
j_call: TRBJ2-3
v_call: TRBV27

cdr3_nt: TGTGCCAGCAGCGGAGACGGACAGGGCAGCGAGCAGTACTTC
cdr3_aa: CASSGDGQGSEQYF
clone_size: NA
d_call: TRBD1
j_call: TRBJ2-7
v_call: TRBV9

cdr3_nt: TGTGCCAGCAGCCCCAGGGGCCAAGAGACCCAGTACTTC
cdr3_aa: CASSPRGQETQYF
clone_size: NA
d_call: NA
j_call: TRBJ2-5
v_call: TRBV13

cdr3_nt: TGCAGCGTTGAGACTAAAGCCTACAATGAGCAGTTCTTC
cdr3_aa: CSVETKAYNEQFF
clone_size: NA
d_call: NA
j_call: TRBJ2-1
v_call: TRBV29-1

cdr3_nt: TGCAGCGCCGTACCTCTAGCTTCCGGGGAGCTGTTTTTT
cdr3_aa: CSAVPLASGELFF
clone_size: few
d_call: NA
j_call: TRBJ2-2
v_call: TRBV29-1

cdr3_nt: TGTGCCAGTAGTGGCAGGGATTCACCCCTCCACTTT
cdr3_aa: CASSGRDSPLHF
clone_size: NA
d_call: NA
j_call: TRBJ1-6
v_call: TRBV19

cdr3_nt: TGTGCCAGCAGTTCCCACAGGAGGGGCGAGACCCAGTACTTC
cdr3_aa: CASSSHRRGETQYF
clone_size: NA
d_call: NA
j_call: TRBJ2-5
v_call: TRBV28

cdr3_nt: TGTGCTAGTGGTTTAGGGACTGAAGCTTTCTTT
cdr3_aa: CASGLGTEAFF
clone_size: NA
d_call: NA
j_call: TRBJ1-1
v_call: TRBV12-5